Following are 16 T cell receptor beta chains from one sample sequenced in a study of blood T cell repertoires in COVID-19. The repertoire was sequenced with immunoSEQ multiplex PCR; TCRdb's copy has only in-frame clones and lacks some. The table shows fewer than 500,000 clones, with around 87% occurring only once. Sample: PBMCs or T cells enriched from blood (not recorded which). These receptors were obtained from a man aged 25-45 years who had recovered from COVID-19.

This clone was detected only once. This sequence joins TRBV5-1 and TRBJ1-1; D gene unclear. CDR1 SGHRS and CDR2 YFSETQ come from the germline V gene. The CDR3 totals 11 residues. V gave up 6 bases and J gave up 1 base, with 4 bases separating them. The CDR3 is CASTSNTEAFF. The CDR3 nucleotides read TGCGCCAGCACCTCGAACACTGAAGCTTTCTTT.

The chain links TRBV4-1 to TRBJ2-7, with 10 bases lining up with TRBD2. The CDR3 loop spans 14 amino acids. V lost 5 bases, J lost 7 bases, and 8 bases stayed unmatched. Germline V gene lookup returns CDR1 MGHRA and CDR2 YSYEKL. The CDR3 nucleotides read TGCGCCAGCAGCTTACCGGGACTAGCGAAAGAGCAGTACTTC. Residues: CASSLPGLAKEQYF.

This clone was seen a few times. CDR3 in amino acids: CSARPGQGGVNEKLFF. In DNA form, the CDR3 reads TGCAGCGCCCGTCCGGGACAGGGCGGGGTTAATGAAAAACTGTTTTTT. This chain uses TRBV29-1 with TRBJ1-4, with 9 bases aligning to TRBD1. The CDR3 totals 16 residues. Germline CDR1 is SQVTM and CDR2 is ANQGSEA. With V trimmed by 7 bases and J by 4 bases, 13 bases remained unmatched.

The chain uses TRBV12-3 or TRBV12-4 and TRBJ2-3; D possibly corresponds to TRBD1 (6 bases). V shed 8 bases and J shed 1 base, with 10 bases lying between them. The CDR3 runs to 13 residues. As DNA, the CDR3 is TGTGCCAGCTGGGACACCCGCACAGATACGCAGTATTTT. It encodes CASWDTRTDTQYF.

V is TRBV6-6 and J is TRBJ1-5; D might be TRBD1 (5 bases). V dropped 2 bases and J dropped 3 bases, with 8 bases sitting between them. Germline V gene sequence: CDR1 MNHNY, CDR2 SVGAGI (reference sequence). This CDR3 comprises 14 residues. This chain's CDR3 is CASSYGRVNQPQHF. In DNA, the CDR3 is TGTGCCAGCAGTTACGGCAGGGTCAATCAGCCCCAGCATTTT.

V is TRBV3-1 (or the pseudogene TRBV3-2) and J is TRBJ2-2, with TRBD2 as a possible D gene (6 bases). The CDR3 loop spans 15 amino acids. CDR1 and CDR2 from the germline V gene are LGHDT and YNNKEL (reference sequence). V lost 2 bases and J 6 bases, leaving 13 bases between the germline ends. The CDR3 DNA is TGTGCCAGCAGCCAACCATACGGGGAGGCCGGGGAGCTGTTTTTT. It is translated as CASSQPYGEAGELFF.

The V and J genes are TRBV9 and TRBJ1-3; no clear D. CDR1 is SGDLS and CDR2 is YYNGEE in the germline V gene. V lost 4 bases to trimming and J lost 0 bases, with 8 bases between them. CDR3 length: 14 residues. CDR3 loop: CASSSGGSGNTIYF. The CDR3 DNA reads TGTGCCAGCAGCTCAGGAGGCTCTGGAAACACCATATATTTT.

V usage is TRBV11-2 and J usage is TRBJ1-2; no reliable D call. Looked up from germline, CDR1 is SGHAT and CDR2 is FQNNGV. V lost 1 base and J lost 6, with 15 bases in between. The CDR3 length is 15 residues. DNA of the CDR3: TGTGCCAGCAGCTTAGCGGCGGGCAGAGGAAATGGCTACACCTTC. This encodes CASSLAAGRGNGYTF.

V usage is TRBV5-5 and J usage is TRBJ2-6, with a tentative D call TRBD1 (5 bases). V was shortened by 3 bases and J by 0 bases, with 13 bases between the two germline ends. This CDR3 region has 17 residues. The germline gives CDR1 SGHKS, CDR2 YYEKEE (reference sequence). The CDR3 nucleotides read TGTGCCAGCAGCTCCTGGGGCCGGCTCTCTGGGGCCAACGTCCTGACTTTC. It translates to CASSSWGRLSGANVLTF.

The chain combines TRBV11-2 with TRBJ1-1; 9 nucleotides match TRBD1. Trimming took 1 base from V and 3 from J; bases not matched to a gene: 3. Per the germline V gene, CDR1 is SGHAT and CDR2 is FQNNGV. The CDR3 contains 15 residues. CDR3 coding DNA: TGTGCCAGCAGCTTAGGTGACAGGGGGGACACTGAAGCTTTCTTT. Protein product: CASSLGDRGDTEAFF.

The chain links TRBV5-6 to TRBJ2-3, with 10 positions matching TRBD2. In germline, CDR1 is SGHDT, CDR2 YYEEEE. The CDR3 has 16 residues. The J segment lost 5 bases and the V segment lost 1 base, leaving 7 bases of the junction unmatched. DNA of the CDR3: TGTGCCAGCAGCTTGCGCCTAGCGGGGGAAAAAGATACGCAGTATTTT. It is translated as CASSLRLAGEKDTQYF.

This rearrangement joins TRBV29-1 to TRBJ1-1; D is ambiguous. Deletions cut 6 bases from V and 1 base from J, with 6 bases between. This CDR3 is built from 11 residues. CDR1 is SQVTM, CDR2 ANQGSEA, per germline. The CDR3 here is CSVYRNTEAFF. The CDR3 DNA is TGCAGCGTCTACAGGAACACTGAAGCTTTCTTT.

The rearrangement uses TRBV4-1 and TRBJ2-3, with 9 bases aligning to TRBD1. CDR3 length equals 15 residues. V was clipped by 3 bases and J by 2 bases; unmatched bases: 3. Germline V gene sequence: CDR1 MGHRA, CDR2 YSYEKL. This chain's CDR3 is CASSQGQGLTDTQYF. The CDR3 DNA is TGCGCCAGCAGCCAGGGACAGGGTCTCACAGATACGCAGTATTTT.

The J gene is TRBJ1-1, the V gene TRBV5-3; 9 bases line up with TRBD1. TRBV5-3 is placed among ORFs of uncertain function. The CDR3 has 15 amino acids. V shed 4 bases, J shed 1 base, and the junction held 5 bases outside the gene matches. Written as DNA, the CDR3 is TGTGCCAGAAGCCCACAGGGGGCAAAGAACACTGAAGCTTTCTTT. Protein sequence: CARSPQGAKNTEAFF.

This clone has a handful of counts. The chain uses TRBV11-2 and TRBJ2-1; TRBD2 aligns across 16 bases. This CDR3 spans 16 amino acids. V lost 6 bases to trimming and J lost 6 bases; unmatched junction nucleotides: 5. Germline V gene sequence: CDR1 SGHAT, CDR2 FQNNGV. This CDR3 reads CASRGLAGGRGNEQFF. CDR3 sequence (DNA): TGTGCCAGCAGGGGACTAGCGGGAGGGAGGGGCAATGAGCAGTTCTTC.

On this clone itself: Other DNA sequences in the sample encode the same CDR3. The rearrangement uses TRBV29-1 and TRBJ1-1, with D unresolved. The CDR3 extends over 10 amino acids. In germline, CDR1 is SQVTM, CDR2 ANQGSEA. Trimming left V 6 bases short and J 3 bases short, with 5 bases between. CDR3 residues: CSVAHTEAFF. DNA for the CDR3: TGCAGCGTCGCGCACACTGAAGCTTTCTTT.